This TCR beta chain was obtained from a study of OX40 agonist ivuxolimab in advanced cancers. Study at large: Patients assigned to dose escalation were diagnosed with hepatocellular carcinoma, melanoma, renal cell or head and neck cancer.

There are a few counts of this clone. Measured with immunoSEQ multiplex PCR; TCRdb has only the in-frame clones, and not every one. The sample includes about 58,000 clones, roughly nine tenths of them seen just once. The ends were cut back, 3 bases at V and 10 bases at J, with 10 bases in the middle. There are 11 residues in the CDR3. The germline V gene has CDR1 DFQATT and CDR2 SNEGSKA (reference sequence). The TCR originated in an adult with an advanced solid tumor such as melanoma, head and neck, liver or kidney cancer. The sample consisted of CD4+ or CD8+ T cells sorted from blood, taken in a trial of the OX40 agonist ivuxolimab. This sequence joins TRBV20-1 and TRBJ2-1; D is perhaps TRBD2 (5 bases). CDR3 nucleotides: TGCAGTGCTAGGCTAGGAGGAGAGCAGTTCTTC. Its protein is CSARLGGEQFF.